One T cell receptor (beta chain) is described in this entry. Its antigen remains unknown. Compared with germline, one end of the junction differs, possibly owing to a read error. These data originate in a study of T cell repertoires in cytomegalovirus infection. The CDR3 extends over 17 amino acids. Germline lookup yields CDR1 MNHEY and CDR2 SVGAGI. TCRdb fed the reads into MiXCR, producing one record per CDR3 protein. The sample lists over 100,000 distinct CDR3 sequences, 10% occurring once. Material for sequencing was PBMCs, sequenced either directly or after in vitro stimulation (not recorded which). The rearrangement links TRBV6-5 to TRBJ2-1; 7 nucleotides match TRBD2. The source of this sequence is a human donor in good health (CMV status not recorded). Some clones in this sample may be carry-over from other donors' samples. CDR3 loop: CASSYLAVISSYSEQFF. The CDR3 bases are TGTGCCAGCAGTTACCTAGCGGTCATCAGCTCCTACAGTGAGCAGTTCTTC.